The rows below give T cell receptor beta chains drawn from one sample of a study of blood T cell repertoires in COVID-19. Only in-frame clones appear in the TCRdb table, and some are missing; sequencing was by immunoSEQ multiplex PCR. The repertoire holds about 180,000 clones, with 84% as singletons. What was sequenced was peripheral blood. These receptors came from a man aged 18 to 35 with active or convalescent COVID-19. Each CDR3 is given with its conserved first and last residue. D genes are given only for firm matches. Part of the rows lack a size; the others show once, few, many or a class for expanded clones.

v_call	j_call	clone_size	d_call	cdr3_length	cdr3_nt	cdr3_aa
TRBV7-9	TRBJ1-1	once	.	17	TGTGCCAGCAGCCAGACAGTGAGGCTCCTCATGAACACTGAAGCTTTCTTT	CASSQTVRLLMNTEAFF
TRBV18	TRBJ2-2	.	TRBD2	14	TGTGCCAGCTCACGGGACTATGGGTCCGGGGAGCTGTTTTTT	CASSRDYGSGELFF
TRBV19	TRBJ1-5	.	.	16	TGTGCCAGTAGTATAGAAGCCAGGGGTTGGGATCAGCCCCAGCATTTT	CASSIEARGWDQPQHF
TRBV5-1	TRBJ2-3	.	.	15	TGCGCCAGCAGCTTGGAGTTCCCGGGGACAGATACGCAGTATTTT	CASSLEFPGTDTQYF
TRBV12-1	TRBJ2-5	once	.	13	TGTGCCAGCAGCTTTCTCCCTCAAGAGACCCAGTACTTC	CASSFLPQETQYF
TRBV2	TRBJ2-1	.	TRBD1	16	TGTGCCAGCAGGCAAATGGACAGGGGGATGAAGGATGAGCAGTTCTTC	CASRQMDRGMKDEQFF
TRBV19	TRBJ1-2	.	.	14	TGTGCCAGTAAAACGAAAACAGGGTACTATGGCTACACCTTC	CASKTKTGYYGYTF
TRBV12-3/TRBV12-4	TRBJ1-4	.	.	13	TGTGCCAGCAGTCCCCGGACATATGAAAAACTGTTTTTT	CASSPRTYEKLFF
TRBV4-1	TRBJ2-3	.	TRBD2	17	TGCGCCAGCAGCCAAGATCGGCCCGCGGGGGGGCAAAATACGCAGTATTTT	CASSQDRPAGGQNTQYF
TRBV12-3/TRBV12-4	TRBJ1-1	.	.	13	TGTGCCAGCAGCCGCTGGAGGGCCACTGAAGCTTTCTTT	CASSRWRATEAFF
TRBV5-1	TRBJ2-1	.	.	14	TGCGCCAGCAGCTTGGTACGGGGAGGCAATGAGCAGTTCTTC	CASSLVRGGNEQFF
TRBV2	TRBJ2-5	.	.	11	TGTGCCAGCAGTGAATGGGTCGACGGGGACTTC	CASSEWVDGDF
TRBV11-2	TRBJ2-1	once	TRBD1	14	TGTGCCAGCAAAGATGCTCAGGGGGCTACTGAGCAGTTCTTC	CASKDAQGATEQFF
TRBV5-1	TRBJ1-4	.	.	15	TGCGCCAGCAGCTTGGCCGTAAACAGGGACGAAAAACTGTTTTTT	CASSLAVNRDEKLFF
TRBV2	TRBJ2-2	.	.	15	TGTGCCAGCAGTGTTCAGGGGTTGAACACCGGGGAGCTGTTTTTT	CASSVQGLNTGELFF
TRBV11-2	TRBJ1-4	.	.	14	TGTGCCAGCAGCTTCTGGACAGATAATGAAAAACTGTTTTTT	CASSFWTDNEKLFF
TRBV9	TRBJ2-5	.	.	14	TGTGCCAGCAGCGTGGGGGGGCCCGAAGGGACCCAGTACTTC	CASSVGGPEGTQYF
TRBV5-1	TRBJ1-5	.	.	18	TGCGCCAGCAGCTTGGGATTCATTGGCGCGGAGAGCAATCAGCCCCAGCATTTT	CASSLGFIGAESNQPQHF
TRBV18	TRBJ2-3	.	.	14	TGTGCCAGCTCACCTGGACTGACGACAGATACGCAGTATTTT	CASSPGLTTDTQYF
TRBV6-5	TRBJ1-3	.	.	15	TGTGCCAGCAGGAACGGGGGAGATACTGGAAACACCATATATTTT	CASRNGGDTGNTIYF
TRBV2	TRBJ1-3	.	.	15	TGTGCCAGCAGTGAGGACAGTTACTCTGGAAACACCATATATTTT	CASSEDSYSGNTIYF
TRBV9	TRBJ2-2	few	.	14	TGTGCCAGCAGCGTATACGGGGTAGGCGGGGAGCTGTTTTTT	CASSVYGVGGELFF
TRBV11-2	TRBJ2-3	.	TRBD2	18	TGTGCCAGCAGCTTAGATATTGGACTAGCGGGGTACACAGATACGCAGTATTTT	CASSLDIGLAGYTDTQYF
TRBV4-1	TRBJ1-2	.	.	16	TGCGCCAGCAGCCAAGAGCCAGGGTTGGTTGGCTATGGCTACACCTTC	CASSQEPGLVGYGYTF
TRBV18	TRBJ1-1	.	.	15	TGTGCCAGCTCACCGCTTCCAGGGCAGAACACTGAAGCTTTCTTT	CASSPLPGQNTEAFF
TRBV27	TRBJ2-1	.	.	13	TGTGCCAGCAGTTTTCGTACCTACAATGAGCAGTTCTTC	CASSFRTYNEQFF
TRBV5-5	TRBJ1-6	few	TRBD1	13	TGTGCCAGCGACGGACAGGGTGGCTCACCCCTCCACTTT	CASDGQGGSPLHF
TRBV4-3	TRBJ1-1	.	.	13	TGCGCCAGCAGCCGGGACTTTACGACTGAAGCTTTCTTT	CASSRDFTTEAFF
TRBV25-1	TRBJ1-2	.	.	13	TGTGCCAGCAGTGAAGGCCCCTACTATGGCTACACCTTC	CASSEGPYYGYTF
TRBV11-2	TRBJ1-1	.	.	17	TGTGCCAGCAGCCCCCGACGGTTAGCGGGGGCAAAAACTGAAGCTTTCTTT	CASSPRRLAGAKTEAFF
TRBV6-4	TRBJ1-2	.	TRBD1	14	TGTGCCAGCAGACGGACAGGGATGGACTATGGCTACACCTTC	CASRRTGMDYGYTF
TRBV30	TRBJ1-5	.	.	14	TGTGCCTGGAGTGTACTTCATAGCAATCAGCCCCAGCATTTT	CAWSVLHSNQPQHF
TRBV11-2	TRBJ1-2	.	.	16	TGTGCCAGCAGCTTAGTAGCCGGGGGGGCTAACTATGGCTACACCTTC	CASSLVAGGANYGYTF
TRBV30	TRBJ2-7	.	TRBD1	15	TGTGCCTGGGGGTCCGAGACAGGGCCCTCCTACGAGCAGTACTTC	CAWGSETGPSYEQYF
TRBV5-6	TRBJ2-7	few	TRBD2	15	TGTGCCAGCAGCTGGAGGGCGGGAGCCTCCTACGAGCAGTACTTC	CASSWRAGASYEQYF
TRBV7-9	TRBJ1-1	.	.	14	TGTGCCAGCAGCCGGGACGGGGGGAGCACTGAAGCTTTCTTT	CASSRDGGSTEAFF
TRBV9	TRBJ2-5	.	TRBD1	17	TGTGCCAGCAGCGTAGGCTGGGGACAGGGGCGGGGAGAGACCCAGTACTTC	CASSVGWGQGRGETQYF
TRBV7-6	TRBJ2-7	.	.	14	TGTGCCAGCACCCAGGGGGGCGACTCCTACGAGCAGTACTTC	CASTQGGDSYEQYF
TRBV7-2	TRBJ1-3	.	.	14	TGTGCCAGCAGCTTAGAATACTCTGGAAACACCATATATTTT	CASSLEYSGNTIYF
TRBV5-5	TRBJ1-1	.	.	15	TGTGCCAGCAGCTTGTTCGGGGTCGGGGACACTGAAGCTTTCTTT	CASSLFGVGDTEAFF
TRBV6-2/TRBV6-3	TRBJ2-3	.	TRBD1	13	TGTGCCAGCAGCAGGGACAGGGTTGATACGCAGTATTTT	CASSRDRVDTQYF
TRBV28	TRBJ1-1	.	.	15	TGTGCCAGCAGTTCAGAGGCGAAGGAGCGCACTGAAGCTTTCTTT	CASSSEAKERTEAFF
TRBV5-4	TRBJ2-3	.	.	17	TGTGCCAGCAGCTTGGTAACTAGGGGACTTAGCGCAGATACGCAGTATTTT	CASSLVTRGLSADTQYF
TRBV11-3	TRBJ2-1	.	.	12	TGTGCCAGCAGCTTAGATCAGGGTGAGCAGTTCTTC	CASSLDQGEQFF
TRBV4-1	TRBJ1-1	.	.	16	TGCGCCAGCAGCCAAGGGTCCGGTGGGGGAGGGACTGAAGCTTTCTTT	CASSQGSGGGGTEAFF
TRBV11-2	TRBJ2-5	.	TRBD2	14	TGTGCCAGCAGCTGGTCCGGGGGGTTAGAGACCCAGTACTTC	CASSWSGGLETQYF
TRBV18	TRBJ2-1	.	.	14	TGTGCCAGCTCACCATTAGACTACGACAATGAGCAGTTCTTC	CASSPLDYDNEQFF
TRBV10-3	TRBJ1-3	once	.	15	TGTGCCATCAGTGATTCACAGGGAGCTGGAAACACCATATATTTT	CAISDSQGAGNTIYF
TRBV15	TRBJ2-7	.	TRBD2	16	TGTGCCACCAGCAGAGATGATCTAGCGGGATCCTACGAGCAGTACTTC	CATSRDDLAGSYEQYF
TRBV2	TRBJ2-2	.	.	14	TGTGCCAGCAAGCAGGGCACTAACACCGGGGAGCTGTTTTTT	CASKQGTNTGELFF
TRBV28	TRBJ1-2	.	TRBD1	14	TGTGCCAGCAGTAGCTCTGGGACAGGGGGCGGCTACACCTTC	CASSSSGTGGGYTF
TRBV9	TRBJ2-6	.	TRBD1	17	TGTGCCAGCAGCGTGGGGACAGTTACTACTGGGGCCAACGTCCTGACTTTC	CASSVGTVTTGANVLTF
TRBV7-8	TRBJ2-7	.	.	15	TGTGCCAGCAGCGCGGGACAGACCATAAACTACGAGCAGTACTTC	CASSAGQTINYEQYF
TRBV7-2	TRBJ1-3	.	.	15	TGTGCCAGCAGCTCGGGACTGAACTCTGGAAACACCATATATTTT	CASSSGLNSGNTIYF
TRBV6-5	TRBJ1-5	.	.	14	TGTGCCAGCAGTCGGACACCGAGCAATCAGCCCCAGCATTTT	CASSRTPSNQPQHF